What follows is one T cell receptor beta chain and its context. No antigen is known for it. The data are from a study of CD8+ T cells in alopecia areata. Overall study findings and caveats: Normal scalp showed lower clonality than lesional scalp, especially alopecia totalis/universalis. Scalp sample sequencing also detects resident alphabeta T cells of normal skin.

RNA was isolated and reverse transcribed to cDNA, the sequencing template. Profiling relied on immunoSEQ multiplex PCR, and the TCRdb table lists in-frame clones only, not all of them. In the table there are around 120,000 clones, roughly 68% of which are singletons. Trimming stripped 0 bases from V and 2 bases from J, with 6 bases between. The germline V gene encodes CDR1 SGHRS and CDR2 YFSETQ. The CDR3 is 13 amino acids. Sequencing used CD4+ T cells sorted from blood. The chain employs TRBV5-1 and TRBJ2-7; D remains unclear. The clonotype originates from a human donor in good health. The CDR3 loop is CASSLEAAYEQYF. The CDR3 bases are TGCGCCAGCAGCTTGGAGGCAGCCTACGAGCAGTACTTC.